Below are 12 T cell receptor beta chains sequenced from a single sample in a study of T cells in localized non-small cell lung cancer. The table came from immunoSEQ multiplex PCR; TCRdb's copy has only in-frame clones and leaves some out. The repertoire holds 3,900 or so clones, with 30% as singletons. The source material was lung tumor tissue, sampled before any cancer treatment. The receptors shown here come from a male donor aged 60 or over with stage III lung adenocarcinoma.

The CDR3 bases are TGTGCCAGTAGTATTTGGGGGGGGACCACTTATGAGACCCAGTACTTC. Residues: CASSIWGGTTYETQYF. The gene calls are TRBV19 and TRBJ2-5; 7 positions agree with TRBD2. The junction had 12 bases not matched to a gene; V was cut back by 3 bases and J by 5 bases. The CDR3 runs 16 residues. Germline V gene data show CDR1 as LNHDA and CDR2 as SQIVND (reference sequence).

V and J are TRBV11-3 and TRBJ2-7; D is perhaps TRBD1 or TRBD2 (6 bases each). Deletions cut 2 bases from V and 3 bases from J, with 14 bases between. The CDR3 contains 15 residues. Germline lookup yields CDR1 SGHNT and CDR2 YENEEA. CDR3 loop: CASSLPLKGGYEQYF. In DNA, the CDR3 is TGTGCCAGCAGCTTACCACTCAAGGGGGGCTACGAGCAGTACTTC. The whole variable domain, remainder taken from reference TRBV11-3 and TRBJ2-7, is EAGVVQSPRYKIIEKKQPVAFWCNPISGHNTLYWYLQNLGQGPELLIRYENEEAVDDSQLPKDRFSAERLKGVDSTLKIQPAELGDSAVYLCASSLPLKGGYEQYFGPGTRLTVT.

This sequence joins TRBV19 and TRBJ1-2, with 10 bases aligning to TRBD1. Trimming removed 8 bases from V and 4 bases from J; junction bases left unmatched: 7. The germline V gene encodes CDR1 LNHDA and CDR2 SQIVND (reference sequence). This CDR3 is built from 14 residues. The CDR3 protein is CASQTGTGAYGYTF. As DNA, the CDR3 is TGTGCCAGTCAAACCGGGACAGGGGCCTATGGCTACACCTTC.

DNA of the CDR3: TGCAGCGTTGATGGCGGCATAGGAACAGATACGCAGTATTTT. It encodes CSVDGGIGTDTQYF. The chain has TRBV29-1 and TRBJ2-3; D unresolved. The length of the CDR3 is 14 residues. The V end lost 3 bases, the J end lost 3 bases, and 13 bases lay between the germline ends. Germline V CDR1 and CDR2: SQVTM, ANQGSEA.

The chain recombines TRBV11-3 with TRBJ1-1; TRBD1 matches at 10 bases. The length of the CDR3 is 14 residues. The ends lost 2 bases at V and 6 bases at J; junction bases unmatched: 3. The V gene's germline CDR1 is SGHNT and CDR2 YENEEA. The CDR3 is CASSLRQGAAEAFF. In nucleotides, the CDR3 is TGTGCCAGCAGCTTACGACAGGGGGCGGCTGAAGCTTTCTTT.

The genes are TRBV25-1 and TRBJ2-3; D could derive from TRBD1 or TRBD2 (5 bases each). The CDR3 is 13 residues long. V lost 2 bases and J 5 bases, leaving 8 bases between the germline ends. Germline CDR1 reads MGHDK; CDR2 reads SYGVNS. CDR3 region: CASSEQGVDTQYF. As DNA, the CDR3 is TGTGCCAGCAGTGAACAGGGAGTAGATACGCAGTATTTT.

This clone was recorded a few times. The genes are TRBV11-3 and TRBJ1-6; D gene uncertain. CDR3 size: 15 residues. The germline V and J ends were trimmed by 7 bases and 4 bases, with 14 bases remaining between them. Germline assignment: CDR1 SGHNT and CDR2 YENEEA. This CDR3 is CASTRRGVYNSPLHF. CDR3 DNA sequence: TGTGCCAGCACCCGGAGAGGTGTATATAATTCACCCCTCCACTTT.

The rearrangement links TRBV29-1 to TRBJ1-1, with TRBD1 matching over 9 bases. V lost 6 bases to trimming and J lost 4 bases; unmatched junction nucleotides: 3. This CDR3 spans 12 amino acids. In germline, CDR1 is SQVTM, CDR2 ANQGSEA. The CDR3 here is CSVTGGGTEAFF. The DNA for the CDR3 is TGCAGCGTGACAGGGGGTGGCACTGAAGCTTTCTTT.

The chain links TRBV12-5 to TRBJ1-1; no definite D call. The CDR3 has 19 residues. V was cut by 0 bases and J by 0 bases, with 20 bases left in between. Germline values: CDR1 LGHNT, CDR2 FRNRAP. The CDR3 coding sequence is TGTGCTAGTGGTTTGGTAAGAGATGGGGAACCAAATTTGAACACTGAAGCTTTCTTT. This gives the protein CASGLVRDGEPNLNTEAFF.

There are a few counts of this clone. This chain links TRBV6-1 with TRBJ1-1; a possible D gene is TRBD1 (5 bases). V dropped 0 bases and J dropped 4 bases, with 9 bases sitting between them. Germline CDR1 reads MNHNS; CDR2 reads SASEGT. This CDR3 comprises 14 residues. The CDR3 protein is CASSEAGDITEAFF. The CDR3 bases are TGTGCCAGCAGTGAAGCGGGGGATATCACTGAAGCTTTCTTT.

The chain links TRBV7-7 to TRBJ1-2; 10 nucleotides agree with TRBD1. The CDR3 contains 15 residues. V shed 5 bases and J 6 bases; nucleotides not matched to a gene: 9. CDR1 is SSHAT and CDR2 is FNYEAQ in the germline V gene (reference sequence). The DNA for the CDR3 is TGTGCCAGCAGCCCTCGGACAGGGGGATTGGATGGCTACACCTTC. This encodes CASSPRTGGLDGYTF.

V usage is TRBV4-1 and J usage is TRBJ1-5; D call uncertain. The CDR3 extends over 17 amino acids. V was cut by 4 bases and J by 0 bases, with 16 bases left in between. Germline CDR1 MGHRA, CDR2 YSYEKL. The DNA of the CDR3 is TGCGCCAGCAGCCGACAATCCGGAGTCCATAGCAATCAGCCCCAGCATTTT. This sequence encodes CASSRQSGVHSNQPQHF.